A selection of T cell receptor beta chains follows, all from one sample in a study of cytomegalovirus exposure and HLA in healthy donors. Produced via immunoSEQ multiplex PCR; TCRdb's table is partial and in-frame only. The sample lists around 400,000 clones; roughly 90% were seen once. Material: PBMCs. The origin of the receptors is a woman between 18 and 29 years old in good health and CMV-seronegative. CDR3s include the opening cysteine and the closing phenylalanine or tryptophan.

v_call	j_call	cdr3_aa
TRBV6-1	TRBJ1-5	CASSELGIPQPQHF
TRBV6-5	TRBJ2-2	CASSWTTPGTGELFF
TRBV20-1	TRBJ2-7	CSASRVYEQYF
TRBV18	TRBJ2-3	CASSLTDTQYF
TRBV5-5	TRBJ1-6	CASSPGQGWFTLHF
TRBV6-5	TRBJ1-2	CASSYSGGAWEGYTF
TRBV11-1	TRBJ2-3	CASSHHRVQADTQYF
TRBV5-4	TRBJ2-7	CASYRDPYEQYF
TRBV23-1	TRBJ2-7	CASSLGVNEQYF
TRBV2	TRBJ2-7	CASSAERGYEQYF
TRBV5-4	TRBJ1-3	CASSLDRGPNTIYF
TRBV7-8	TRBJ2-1	CASSLGTSGRASYNEQFF
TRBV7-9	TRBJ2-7	CASSLVASYEQYF
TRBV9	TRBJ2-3	CASSVAGTGGTDTQYF
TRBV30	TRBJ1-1	CALRHGNRNTEAFF
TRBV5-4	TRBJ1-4	CASSGGLTTNEKLFF
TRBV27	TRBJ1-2	CASSEQNRPYGYTF
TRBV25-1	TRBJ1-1	CASETGGKRNTEAFF
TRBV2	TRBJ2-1	CASGPTTGLAYNEQFF
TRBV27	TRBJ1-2	CASSSAGRGTNYGYTF
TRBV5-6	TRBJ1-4	CASSLTGLEEKLFF
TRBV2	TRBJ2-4	CASSESSGGAKNIQYF
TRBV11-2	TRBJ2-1	CASSSYSGPAYNEQFF
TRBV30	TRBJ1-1	CAWSGGPQRSEAFF
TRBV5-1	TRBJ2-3	CASSSTTGRTDTQYF
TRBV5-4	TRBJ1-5	CASSWGTGGASNQPQHF
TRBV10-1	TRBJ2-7	CASSDSWTGRYEQYF
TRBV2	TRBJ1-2	CASSGSFAGQQGYTF
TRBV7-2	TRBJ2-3	CASSSNFRGGQLVDTQYF
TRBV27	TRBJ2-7	CASSPQTSGRLLVGEQYF
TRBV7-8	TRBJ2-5	CASSPIRDSPETQYF
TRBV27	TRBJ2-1	CASSLTKRRDSYNEQFF
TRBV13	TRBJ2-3	CASSGTSGRAGTDTQYF
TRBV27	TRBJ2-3	CASSFSGRHTQYF
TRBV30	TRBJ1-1	CAWNLGGGANTEAFF
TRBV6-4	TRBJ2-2	CASSRTSSTGELFF
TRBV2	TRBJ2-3	CASSARDREQYF
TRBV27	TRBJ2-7	CASSLYNGLGDEQYF
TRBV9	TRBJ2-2	CASSVGLAHNTGELFF
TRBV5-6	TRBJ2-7	CASSRGRGANYEQYF
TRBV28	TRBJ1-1	CASNRVRNMNTEAFF
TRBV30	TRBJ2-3	CAWSVGLVQDTQYF
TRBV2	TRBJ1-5	CASRLRGLDQPQHF
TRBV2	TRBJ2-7	CASRSTRDSYEQYF
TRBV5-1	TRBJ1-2	CASSSQVDGYTF
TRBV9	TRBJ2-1	CASSRGTGDNEQFF
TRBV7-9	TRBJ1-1	CASSPGQGNTEAFF
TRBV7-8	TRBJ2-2	CASRQSPGTGGTGELFF
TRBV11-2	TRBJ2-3	CASSLGPHSGATTQDTQYF
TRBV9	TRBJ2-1	CASSVSGGSYNEQFF
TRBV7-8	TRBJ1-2	CASSLRGQRGGYTF
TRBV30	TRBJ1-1	CAWSSIMGGRAEAFF
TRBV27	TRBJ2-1	CASSLGRGGPYEQFF
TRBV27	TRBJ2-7	CASSLVGETYEQYF
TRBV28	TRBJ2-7	CASNPTPGLAGVRVHEQYF
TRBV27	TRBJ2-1	CASSIDRVYNEQFF
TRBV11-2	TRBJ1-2	CASSDGPGWGYTF
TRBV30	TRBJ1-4	CASLRANRPNEKLFF
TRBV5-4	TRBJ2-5	CASSQRTSANQETQYF
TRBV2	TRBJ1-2	CASSVLRDRAYGYTF